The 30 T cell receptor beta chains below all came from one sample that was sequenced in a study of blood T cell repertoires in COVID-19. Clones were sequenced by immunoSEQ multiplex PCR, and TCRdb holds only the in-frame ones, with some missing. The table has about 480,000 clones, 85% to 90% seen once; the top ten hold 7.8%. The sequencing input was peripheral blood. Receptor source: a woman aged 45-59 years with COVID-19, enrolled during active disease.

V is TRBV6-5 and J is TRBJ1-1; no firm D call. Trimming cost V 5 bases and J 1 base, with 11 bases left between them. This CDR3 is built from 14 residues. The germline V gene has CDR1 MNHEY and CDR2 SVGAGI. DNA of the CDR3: TGTGCCAGCAGTCCCGGCGGAGGGAACACTGAAGCTTTCTTT. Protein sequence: CASSPGGGNTEAFF.

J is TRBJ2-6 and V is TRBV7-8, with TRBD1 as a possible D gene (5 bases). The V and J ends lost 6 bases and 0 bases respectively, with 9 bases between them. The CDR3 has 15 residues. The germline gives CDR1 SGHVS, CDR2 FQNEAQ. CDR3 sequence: CASSRRGSGANVLTF. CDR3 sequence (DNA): TGTGCCAGCAGTCGAAGGGGCTCTGGGGCCAACGTCCTGACTTTC.

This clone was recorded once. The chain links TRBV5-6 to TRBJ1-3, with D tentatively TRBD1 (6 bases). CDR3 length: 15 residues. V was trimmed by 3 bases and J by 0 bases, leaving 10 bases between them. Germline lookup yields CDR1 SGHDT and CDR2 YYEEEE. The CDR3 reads CASSSGHRSGNTIYF. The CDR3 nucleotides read TGTGCCAGCAGCTCGGGACACCGCTCTGGAAACACCATATATTTT.

CDR3 bases: TGTGCCAGCAGTCCCTCCGCGACGGGAGATGGCTATGGCTACACCTTC. This encodes CASSPSATGDGYGYTF. This chain connects TRBV27 to TRBJ1-2; the D is unclear. The ends were cut back, 5 bases at V and 4 bases at J, with 20 bases in the middle. The germline CDR1 and CDR2 sequences are MNHEY and SMNVEV (reference sequence). This CDR3 spans 16 amino acids.

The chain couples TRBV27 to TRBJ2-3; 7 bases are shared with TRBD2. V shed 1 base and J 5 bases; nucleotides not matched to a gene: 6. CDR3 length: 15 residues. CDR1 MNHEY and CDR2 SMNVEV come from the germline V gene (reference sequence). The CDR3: CASSLYRGVVDTQYF. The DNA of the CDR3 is TGTGCCAGCAGTTTATATCGGGGGGTAGTAGATACGCAGTATTTT.

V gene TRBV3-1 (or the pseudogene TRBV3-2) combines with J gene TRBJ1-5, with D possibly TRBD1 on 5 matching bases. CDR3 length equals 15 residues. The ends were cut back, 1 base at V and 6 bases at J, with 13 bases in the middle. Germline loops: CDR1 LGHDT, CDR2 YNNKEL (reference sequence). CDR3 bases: TGTGCCAGCAGCCAAGGGAGGCAGGGAGGTCAGCCCCAGCATTTT. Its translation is CASSQGRQGGQPQHF.

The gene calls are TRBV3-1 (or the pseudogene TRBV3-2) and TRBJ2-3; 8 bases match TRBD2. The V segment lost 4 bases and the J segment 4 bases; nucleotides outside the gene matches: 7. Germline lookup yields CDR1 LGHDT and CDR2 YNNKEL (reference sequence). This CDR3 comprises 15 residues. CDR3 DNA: TGTGCCAGCAGCCTGGCCGGGGGGGCTTCAGATACGCAGTATTTT. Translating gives CASSLAGGASDTQYF.

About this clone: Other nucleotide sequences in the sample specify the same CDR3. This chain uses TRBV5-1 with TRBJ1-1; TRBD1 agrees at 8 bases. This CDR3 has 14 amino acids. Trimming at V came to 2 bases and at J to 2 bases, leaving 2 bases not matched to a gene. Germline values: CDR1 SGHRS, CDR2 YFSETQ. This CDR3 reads CASSLGTGNTEAFF. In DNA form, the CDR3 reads TGCGCCAGCAGCTTAGGGACAGGCAACACTGAAGCTTTCTTT.

CDR3 region: CASSYSKAGGSYEQYF. The CDR3 DNA reads as TGTGCCAGCAGTTACTCGAAAGCGGGGGGGTCCTACGAGCAGTACTTC. The rearrangement uses TRBV6-5 and TRBJ2-7, with 10 bases that match TRBD2. With V trimmed by 0 bases and J by 1 base, 3 bases remained unmatched. This CDR3 comprises 16 residues. Germline V gene lookup returns CDR1 MNHEY and CDR2 SVGAGI.

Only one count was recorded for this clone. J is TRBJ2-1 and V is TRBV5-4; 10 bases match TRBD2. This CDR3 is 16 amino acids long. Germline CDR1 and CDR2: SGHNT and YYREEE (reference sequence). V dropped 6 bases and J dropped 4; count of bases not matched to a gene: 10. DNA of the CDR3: TGTGCCAGCATCCCAAGCGGGGGGGCCTCTTACAATGAGCAGTTCTTC. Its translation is CASIPSGGASYNEQFF.

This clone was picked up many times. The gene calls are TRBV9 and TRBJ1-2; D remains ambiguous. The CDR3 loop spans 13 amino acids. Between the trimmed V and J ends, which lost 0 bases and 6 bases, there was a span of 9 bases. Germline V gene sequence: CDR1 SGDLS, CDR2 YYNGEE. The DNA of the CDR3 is TGTGCCAGCAGCGTAGGCAACATGGATGGCTACACCTTC. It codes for CASSVGNMDGYTF.

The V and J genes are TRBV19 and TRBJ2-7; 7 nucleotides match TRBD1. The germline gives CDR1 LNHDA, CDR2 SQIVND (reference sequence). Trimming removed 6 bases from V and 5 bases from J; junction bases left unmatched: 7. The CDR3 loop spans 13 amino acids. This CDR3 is CASSTTGINEQYF. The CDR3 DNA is TGTGCCAGTAGCACGACAGGGATCAACGAGCAGTACTTC. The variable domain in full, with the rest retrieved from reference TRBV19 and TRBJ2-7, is DGGITQSPKYLFRKEGQNVTLSCEQNLNHDAMYWYRQDPGQGLRLIYYSQIVNDFQKGDIAEGYSVSREKKESFPLTVTSAQKNPTAFYLCASSTTGINEQYFGPGTRLTVT.

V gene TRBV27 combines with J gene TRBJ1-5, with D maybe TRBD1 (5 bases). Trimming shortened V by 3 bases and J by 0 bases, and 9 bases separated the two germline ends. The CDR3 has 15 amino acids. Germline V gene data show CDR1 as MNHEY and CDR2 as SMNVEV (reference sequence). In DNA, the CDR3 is TGTGCCAGCAGTTTGCTCACAGGTAGCAATCAGCCCCAGCATTTT. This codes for CASSLLTGSNQPQHF.

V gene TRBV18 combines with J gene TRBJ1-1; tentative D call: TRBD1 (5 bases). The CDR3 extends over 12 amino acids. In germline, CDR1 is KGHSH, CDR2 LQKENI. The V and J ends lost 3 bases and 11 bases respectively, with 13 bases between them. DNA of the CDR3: TGTGCCAGCTCACCCGAAGGGGTATGGGCTTTCTTT. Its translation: CASSPEGVWAFF.

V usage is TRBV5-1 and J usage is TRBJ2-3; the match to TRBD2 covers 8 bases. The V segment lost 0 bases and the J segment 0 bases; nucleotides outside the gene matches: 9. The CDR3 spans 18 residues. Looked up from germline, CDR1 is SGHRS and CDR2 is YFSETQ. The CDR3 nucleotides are TGCGCCAGCAGCTTGGCCGGAGTAGCGGGGACTAGCACAGATACGCAGTATTTT. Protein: CASSLAGVAGTSTDTQYF.

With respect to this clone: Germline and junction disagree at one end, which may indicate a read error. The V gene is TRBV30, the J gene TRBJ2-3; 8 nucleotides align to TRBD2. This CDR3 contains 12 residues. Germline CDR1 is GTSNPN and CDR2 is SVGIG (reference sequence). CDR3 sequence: CAWSSTGTSKHF. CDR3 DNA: TGTGCCTGGAGTTCCACCGGGACTAGTAAACATTTT.

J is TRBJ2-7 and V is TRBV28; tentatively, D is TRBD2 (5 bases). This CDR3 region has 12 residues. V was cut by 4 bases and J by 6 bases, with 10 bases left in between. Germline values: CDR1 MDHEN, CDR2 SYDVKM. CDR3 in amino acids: CASSSSGREQYF. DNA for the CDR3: TGTGCCAGCAGTTCGAGCGGTCGCGAGCAGTACTTC.

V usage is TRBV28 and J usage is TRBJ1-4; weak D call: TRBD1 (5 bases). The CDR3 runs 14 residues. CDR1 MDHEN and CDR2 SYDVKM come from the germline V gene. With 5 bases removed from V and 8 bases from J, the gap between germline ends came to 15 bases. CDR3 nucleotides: TGTGCCAGCAGTCTCGCAGGGTTTCGGGAAAAACTGTTTTTT. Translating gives CASSLAGFREKLFF.

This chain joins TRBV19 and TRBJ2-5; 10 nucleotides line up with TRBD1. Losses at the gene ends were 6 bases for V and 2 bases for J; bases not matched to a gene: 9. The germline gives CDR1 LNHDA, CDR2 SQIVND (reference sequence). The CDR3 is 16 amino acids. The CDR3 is CASSPSGTGVQETQYF. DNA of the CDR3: TGTGCCAGTAGCCCCTCCGGGACAGGGGTTCAAGAGACCCAGTACTTC.

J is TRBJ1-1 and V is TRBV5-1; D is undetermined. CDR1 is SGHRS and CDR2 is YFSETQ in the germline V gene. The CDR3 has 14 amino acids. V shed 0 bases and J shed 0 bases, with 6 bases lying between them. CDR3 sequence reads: CASSLATMNTEAFF. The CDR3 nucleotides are TGCGCCAGCAGCTTGGCCACAATGAACACTGAAGCTTTCTTT.

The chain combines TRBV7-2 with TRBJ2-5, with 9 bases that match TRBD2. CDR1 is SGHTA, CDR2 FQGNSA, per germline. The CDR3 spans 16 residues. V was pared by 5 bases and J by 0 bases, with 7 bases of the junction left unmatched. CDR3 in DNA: TGTGCCAGCAGCCCTACGAGACTAGCGGACCAAGAGACCCAGTACTTC. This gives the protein CASSPTRLADQETQYF.

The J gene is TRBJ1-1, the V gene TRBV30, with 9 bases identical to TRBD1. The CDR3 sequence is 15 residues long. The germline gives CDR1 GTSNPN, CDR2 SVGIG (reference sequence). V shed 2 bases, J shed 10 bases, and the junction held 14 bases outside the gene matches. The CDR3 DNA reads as TGTGCCTGGAGTTCCCCTTACAAACAGGGGGCTGTAGCTTTCTTT. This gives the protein CAWSSPYKQGAVAFF. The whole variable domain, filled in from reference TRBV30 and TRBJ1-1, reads SQTIHQWPATLVQPVGSPLSLECTVEGTSNPNLYWYRQAAGRGLQLLFYSVGIGQISSEVPQNLSASRPQDRQFILSSKKLLLSDSGFYLCAWSSPYKQGAVAFFGQGTRLTVV.

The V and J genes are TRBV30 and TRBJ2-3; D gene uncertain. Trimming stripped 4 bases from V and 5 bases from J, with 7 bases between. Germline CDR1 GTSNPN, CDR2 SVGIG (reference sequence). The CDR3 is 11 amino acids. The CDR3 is CAWNRIDTQYF. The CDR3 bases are TGTGCCTGGAATCGTATAGATACGCAGTATTTT.

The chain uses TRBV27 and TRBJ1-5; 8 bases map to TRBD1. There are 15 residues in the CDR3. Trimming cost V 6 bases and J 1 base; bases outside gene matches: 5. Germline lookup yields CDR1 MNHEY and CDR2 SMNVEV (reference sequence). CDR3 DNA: TGTGCCAGCAGGCTTCAGGGGGCGAGCAATCAGCCCCAGCATTTT. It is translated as CASRLQGASNQPQHF.

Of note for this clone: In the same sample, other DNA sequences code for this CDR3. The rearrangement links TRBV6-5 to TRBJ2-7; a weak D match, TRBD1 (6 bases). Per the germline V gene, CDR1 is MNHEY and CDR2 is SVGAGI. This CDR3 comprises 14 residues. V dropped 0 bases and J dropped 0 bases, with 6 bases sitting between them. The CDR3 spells CASSYSGGSYEQYF. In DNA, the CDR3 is TGTGCCAGCAGTTACTCAGGGGGCTCCTACGAGCAGTACTTC.

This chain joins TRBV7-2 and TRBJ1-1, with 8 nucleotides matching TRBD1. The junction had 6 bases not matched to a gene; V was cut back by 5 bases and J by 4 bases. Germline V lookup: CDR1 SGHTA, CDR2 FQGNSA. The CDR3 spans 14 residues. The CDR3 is CASSRRTGSTEAFF. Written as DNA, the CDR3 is TGTGCCAGCAGCCGGAGGACAGGGAGCACTGAAGCTTTCTTT.

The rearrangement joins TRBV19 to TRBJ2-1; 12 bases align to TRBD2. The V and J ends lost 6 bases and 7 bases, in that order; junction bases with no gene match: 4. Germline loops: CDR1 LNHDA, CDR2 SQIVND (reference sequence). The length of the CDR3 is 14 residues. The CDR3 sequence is CASSPLAGGNEQFF. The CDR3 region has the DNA TGTGCCAGTAGCCCACTAGCGGGGGGTAATGAGCAGTTCTTC. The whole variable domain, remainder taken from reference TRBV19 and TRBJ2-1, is DGGITQSPKYLFRKEGQNVTLSCEQNLNHDAMYWYRQDPGQGLRLIYYSQIVNDFQKGDIAEGYSVSREKKESFPLTVTSAQKNPTAFYLCASSPLAGGNEQFFGPGTRLTVL.

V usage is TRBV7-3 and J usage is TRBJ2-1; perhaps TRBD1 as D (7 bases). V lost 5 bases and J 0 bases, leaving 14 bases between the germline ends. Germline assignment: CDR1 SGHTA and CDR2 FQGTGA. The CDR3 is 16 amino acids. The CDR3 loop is CASSPGGTSSYNEQFF. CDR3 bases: TGTGCCAGCAGCCCAGGGGGGACCAGCTCCTACAATGAGCAGTTCTTC.

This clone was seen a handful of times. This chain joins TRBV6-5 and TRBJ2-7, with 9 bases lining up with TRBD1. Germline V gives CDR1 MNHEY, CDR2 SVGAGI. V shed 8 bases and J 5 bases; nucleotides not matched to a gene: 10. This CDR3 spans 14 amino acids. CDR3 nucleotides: TGTGCCAGCGTCACCGGGACAGGGAACAACGAGCAGTACTTC. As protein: CASVTGTGNNEQYF.

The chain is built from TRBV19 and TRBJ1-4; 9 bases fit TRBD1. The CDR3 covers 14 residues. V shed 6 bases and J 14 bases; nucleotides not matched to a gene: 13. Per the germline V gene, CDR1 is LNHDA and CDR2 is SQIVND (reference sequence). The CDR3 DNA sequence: TGTGCCAGTAGGGGGACAGGGAGTGGCCGGGCCCTGTTTTTT. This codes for CASRGTGSGRALFF.